Following are 30 T cell receptor beta chains from one sample sequenced in a study of beta chain features in type 1 diabetes. Regarding the study as a whole: Moderate yet significant TCRB CDR3 shortening was seen in Type 1 diabetes patients in all four CD4+ subsets.

These receptors are not linked to any known antigen. As every portion of the isolated RNA was reverse transcribed, the sequencing read expressed TCRB transcripts. Method: immunoSEQ multiplex PCR; TCRdb's copy keeps in-frame clones and lacks some. The data show 100,000 to 150,000 clones, around 9% seen once. The specimen sequenced was central memory CD4+ T cells from blood. All receptors derive from a man aged 30 to 45 with type 1 diabetes.

The chain couples TRBV19 to TRBJ1-1; D might be TRBD1 (5 bases). The CDR3 extends over 13 amino acids. V lost 6 bases, J lost 4 bases, and 12 bases lay in between. Per germline, CDR1 LNHDA and CDR2 SQIVND (reference sequence). Here the CDR3 reads CASRSMGGTEAFF. In DNA form, the CDR3 reads TGTGCCAGTAGATCTATGGGGGGCACTGAAGCTTTCTTT.

The chain has TRBV2 and TRBJ1-2, with 7 bases matching TRBD1. This CDR3 comprises 14 residues. Germline lookup yields CDR1 SNHLY and CDR2 FYNNEI. V shed 4 bases, J shed 4 bases, and the junction held 6 bases outside the gene matches. The CDR3 region has the DNA TGTGCCAGCAGTGTGGGACAGACCACCTATGGCTACACCTTC. Its translation: CASSVGQTTYGYTF.

J is TRBJ2-1 and V is TRBV7-9, with 7 bases fitting TRBD1. Losses at the gene ends were 5 bases for V and 6 bases for J; bases not matched to a gene: 13. The CDR3 has 16 amino acids. Germline CDR1 is SEHNR and CDR2 is FQNEAQ (reference sequence). The CDR3 loop reads CASSPTYRGTGNEQFF. The CDR3 DNA follows: TGTGCCAGCAGCCCTACTTACAGGGGTACTGGCAATGAGCAGTTCTTC.

This clone has a handful of counts. The chain joins TRBV21-1 to TRBJ2-7; the D call TRBD2 from the table was never checked on the DNA. TRBV21-1 is assigned pseudogene status. The CDR3 has 17 residues. The CDR3 is CASSEWTSGDYSYEQYF. The CDR3 coding sequence is TGTGCCAGCAGCGAGTGGACTAGCGGGGACTATTCCTACGAGCAGTACTTC.

V and J are TRBV6-6 and TRBJ2-1; 7 positions agree with TRBD1. V shed 6 bases and J 16 bases; nucleotides not matched to a gene: 9. This CDR3 spans 11 amino acids. The germline gives CDR1 MNHNY, CDR2 SVGAGI (reference sequence). The CDR3: CASSGQVAQFF. The CDR3 coding sequence is TGTGCCAGCAGCGGACAGGTAGCGCAATTCTTC.

The CDR3 DNA sequence: TGTGCCAGCAGCGTAGCCTCTAGCGGGGGCACAGATACGCAGTATTTT. Its protein is CASSVASSGGTDTQYF. This sequence joins TRBV9 and TRBJ2-3, with 9 bases lining up with TRBD2. The CDR3 is made up of 16 amino acids. Germline values: CDR1 SGDLS, CDR2 YYNGEE. V lost 0 bases, J lost 1 base, and 3 bases stayed unmatched.

This clone was seen only a few times. This chain connects TRBV27 to TRBJ2-3; possibly TRBD1 for D (5 bases). This CDR3 is 14 amino acids long. V gave up 5 bases and J gave up 4 bases, with 13 bases separating them. From germline, CDR1 is MNHEY and CDR2 SMNVEV (reference sequence). CDR3 coding DNA: TGTGCCAGCAGTGTCGCAGGGTGGGCAGATACGCAGTATTTT. Encoded protein: CASSVAGWADTQYF.

The rearrangement links TRBV5-8 to TRBJ2-5; 8 positions agree with TRBD2. Germline V CDR1 and CDR2: SGHTS, YDEGEE. V shed 4 bases and J 5 bases; nucleotides not matched to a gene: 10. The CDR3 totals 15 residues. The CDR3 DNA sequence: TGTGCCAGCAGCCCGGGGGGGTTAGCGTACGAGACCCAGTACTTC. Translating it yields CASSPGGLAYETQYF.

The V and J genes are TRBV9 and TRBJ2-6, with 7 bases fitting TRBD1. Trimming cost V 4 bases and J 0 bases; bases outside gene matches: 7. The CDR3 totals 17 residues. Per germline, CDR1 SGDLS and CDR2 YYNGEE. The CDR3: CASSLTAGGSGANVLTF. In nucleotides, the CDR3 is TGTGCCAGCAGCCTAACGGCAGGGGGCTCTGGGGCCAACGTCCTGACTTTC.

There are many counts of this clone. The rearrangement uses TRBV2 and TRBJ2-1, with a tentative D call TRBD1 (6 bases). Trimming shortened V by 5 bases and J by 10 bases, and 9 bases separated the two germline ends. Germline-derived CDR1 and CDR2 are SNHLY and FYNNEI. CDR3 length: 11 residues. The CDR3 DNA sequence: TGTGCCAGCAGTTACGACAGGGAGCAGTTCTTC. Its protein product is CASSYDREQFF.

This chain connects TRBV2 to TRBJ2-7; TRBD1 matches at 9 bases. Germline CDR1 is SNHLY and CDR2 is FYNNEI. This CDR3 has 16 amino acids. Trimming at V came to 6 bases and at J to 5 bases, leaving 14 bases not matched to a gene. CDR3 sequence (DNA): TGTGCCAGCAGGCCATACTGGGGACAGGGTATCAACGAGCAGTACTTC. The encoded protein is CASRPYWGQGINEQYF.

This clone was seen many times. This sequence joins TRBV29-1 and TRBJ1-6, with D possibly TRBD1 on 5 matching bases. V was clipped by 5 bases and J by 7 bases, with 12 bases between them. Per germline, CDR1 SQVTM and CDR2 ANQGSEA. The CDR3 totals 13 residues. In nucleotides, the CDR3 is TGCAGCGTTTCGGGGGACCCGAATTCACCCCTCCACTTT. This sequence encodes CSVSGDPNSPLHF.

V is TRBV4-2 and J is TRBJ2-1, with D possibly TRBD2 on 6 matching bases. Trimming removed 0 bases from V and 5 bases from J, with 14 bases in between. This CDR3 is built from 16 residues. CDR1 and CDR2 from the germline V gene are LGHNA and YNFKEQ. The CDR3 DNA reads TGTGCCAGCAGCCAAGATTCGGGTACGGGAGACAATGAGCAGTTCTTC. It is translated as CASSQDSGTGDNEQFF.

This clone was detected a few times. CDR3 DNA sequence: TGTGCCAGCAGCGCAGACGAAGACAGGGGTCAGTTCTTC. Encoded protein: CASSADEDRGQFF. V and J are TRBV11-2 and TRBJ2-1; TRBD1 matches at 8 bases. J was trimmed by 13 bases and V by 5 bases; bases with no gene match: 10. CDR1 SGHAT and CDR2 FQNNGV come from the germline V gene. The CDR3 is 13 residues long.

The rearrangement uses TRBV9 and TRBJ2-5; D unclear. The germline V and J ends were trimmed by 5 bases and 4 bases, with 15 bases remaining between them. The germline gives CDR1 SGDLS, CDR2 YYNGEE. The CDR3 totals 14 residues. CDR3 loop: CASSATLVGETQYF. CDR3 DNA sequence: TGTGCCAGCAGTGCCACCTTAGTCGGAGAGACCCAGTACTTC.

This clone was detected a few times. The chain uses TRBV7-6 and TRBJ2-2, with 9 positions matching TRBD1. The CDR3 length is 16 residues. Losses at the gene ends were 8 bases for V and 2 bases for J; bases not matched to a gene: 9. Germline V gene data show CDR1 as SGHVS and CDR2 as FNYEAQ. In DNA, the CDR3 is TGTGCCAGCTACCTCCCGGGACAGGGCAACACCGGGGAGCTGTTTTTT. Protein: CASYLPGQGNTGELFF.

The gene calls are TRBV15 and TRBJ1-2; D not resolved. V lost 0 bases and J lost 8, with 19 bases in between. The germline CDR1 and CDR2 sequences are LNHNV and YYDKDF (reference sequence). This CDR3 spans 16 amino acids. The CDR3 DNA follows: TGTGCCACCAGCAGAGATGGCCCTGTTAGAGGTCCCGGCTACACCTTC. Protein sequence: CATSRDGPVRGPGYTF. Full variable domain (rest looked up from reference TRBV15 and TRBJ1-2): DAMVIQNPRYQVTQFGKPVTLSCSQTLNHNVMYWYQQKSSQAPKLLFHYYDKDFNNEADTPDNFQSRRPNTSFCFLDIRSPGLGDTAMYLCATSRDGPVRGPGYTFGSGTRLTVV.

This clone was detected only a few times. The rearrangement joins TRBV14 to TRBJ2-6; 8 bases fit TRBD1. Germline lookup yields CDR1 SGHDN and CDR2 FVKESK. V gave up 3 bases and J gave up 1 base; unmatched junction bases: 8. This CDR3 is 18 amino acids long. The CDR3 region has the DNA TGTGCCAGCAGCCACAGGGGGCCCGGAGAATCTGGGGCCAACGTCCTGACTTTC. Translation gives CASSHRGPGESGANVLTF.

This chain uses TRBV2 with TRBJ1-4; D not certain. Looked up from germline, CDR1 is SNHLY and CDR2 is FYNNEI. V was cut by 4 bases and J by 4 bases, with 7 bases left in between. The CDR3 consists of 13 residues. The CDR3 here is CASSVAFNEKLFF. CDR3 bases: TGTGCCAGCAGTGTGGCTTTTAATGAAAAACTGTTTTTT.

This clone was seen a handful of times. The chain employs TRBV28 and TRBJ2-7, with D maybe TRBD2 (5 bases). V was trimmed by 3 bases and J by 1 base, leaving 16 bases between them. Looked up from germline, CDR1 is MDHEN and CDR2 is SYDVKM. The CDR3 has 16 residues. The CDR3: CASSFALASLSYEQYF. The CDR3 DNA is TGTGCCAGCAGTTTCGCTCTAGCCTCCCTGTCCTACGAGCAGTACTTC.

This clone was found a few times. The J gene is TRBJ2-2, the V gene TRBV7-2; D remains ambiguous. V was pared by 5 bases and J by 2 bases, with 15 bases between. The length of the CDR3 is 16 residues. The germline gives CDR1 SGHTA, CDR2 FQGNSA. CDR3 nucleotide sequence: TGTGCCAGCAGCGCCCACAGCTTAGGAAACACCGGGGAGCTGTTTTTT. Protein product: CASSAHSLGNTGELFF.

This clone was found a few times. CDR3 residues: CASSIELPGFRQPQHF. The CDR3 DNA is TGTGCCAGTAGTATAGAGCTCCCCGGGTTTCGTCAGCCCCAGCATTTT. This sequence joins TRBV19 and TRBJ1-5; no definite D call. V shed 0 bases and J shed 6 bases, with 15 bases lying between them. CDR3 length: 16 residues. Germline assignment: CDR1 LNHDA and CDR2 SQIVND (reference sequence).

This clone was detected only a few times. The gene calls are TRBV30 and TRBJ2-1; 7 bases are a match to TRBD2. The germline V gene has CDR1 GTSNPN and CDR2 SVGIG (reference sequence). The V gene end was trimmed by 3 bases and the J gene end by 8 bases; junction bases not matched to a gene: 10. The CDR3 is 14 residues long. CDR3 loop: CAWREAGVGDEQFF. The CDR3 DNA follows: TGTGCCTGGAGGGAGGCGGGGGTCGGTGATGAGCAGTTCTTC. Filled out from reference TRBV30 and TRBJ2-1, the complete variable domain reads SQTIHQWPATLVQPVGSPLSLECTVEGTSNPNLYWYRQAAGRGLQLLFYSVGIGQISSEVPQNLSASRPQDRQFILSSKKLLLSDSGFYLCAWREAGVGDEQFFGPGTRLTVL.

J is TRBJ1-2 and V is TRBV5-1, with unresolved D. V was trimmed by 4 bases and J by 2 bases, leaving 12 bases between them. This CDR3 has 14 amino acids. Germline V lookup: CDR1 SGHRS, CDR2 YFSETQ. This CDR3 is CASSPLTQNYGYTF. In DNA, the CDR3 is TGCGCCAGCAGCCCCCTGACACAGAACTATGGCTACACCTTC.

This clone was picked up a small number of times. The rearrangement joins TRBV9 to TRBJ2-5; 9 bases are a match to TRBD1. CDR1 is SGDLS and CDR2 is YYNGEE in the germline V gene. The trim removed 3 bases at V and 4 bases at J, leaving 10 bases unmatched. This CDR3 has 16 amino acids. The CDR3 sequence is CASSAMFTGGGETQYF. CDR3 nucleotides: TGTGCCAGCAGCGCGATGTTCACAGGGGGCGGAGAGACCCAGTACTTC.

The chain links TRBV5-1 to TRBJ1-1; a weak D match, TRBD1 (6 bases). Germline V gene lookup returns CDR1 SGHRS and CDR2 YFSETQ. The V gene lost 3 bases and the J gene lost 5 bases, with 17 bases spanning the gap. CDR3 length equals 15 residues. CDR3 in DNA: TGCGCCAGCAGCTCGAGAGACCCAGGGGTTACTGAAGCTTTCTTT. It translates to CASSSRDPGVTEAFF.

This clone was seen more than once but under ten times. The chain has TRBV6-5 and TRBJ2-3, with D tentatively TRBD2 (6 bases). Deletions cut 0 bases from V and 8 bases from J, with 6 bases between. The CDR3 covers 12 residues. Germline V gives CDR1 MNHEY, CDR2 SVGAGI. The CDR3 DNA sequence: TGTGCCAGCAGTTACTCGGGGGGTACGCAGTATTTT. This codes for CASSYSGGTQYF.

This clone was observed a handful of times. The chain links TRBV2 to TRBJ1-5, with D maybe TRBD1 (5 bases). With 6 bases removed from V and 6 bases from J, the gap between germline ends came to 15 bases. Germline V gene sequence: CDR1 SNHLY, CDR2 FYNNEI. The CDR3 is 14 amino acids. CDR3 DNA sequence: TGTGCCAGCAGCCAAAGCGCGGGGCCTCAGCCCCAGCATTTT. It codes for CASSQSAGPQPQHF.

This clone was counted only a few times. This chain connects TRBV29-1 to TRBJ2-7, with D perhaps matching TRBD2 (5 bases). This CDR3 has 12 amino acids. CDR1 is SQVTM and CDR2 is ANQGSEA in the germline V gene. Trimming took 6 bases from V and 1 from J, leaving 10 bases between them. The CDR3: CSVRGPSYEQYF. The CDR3 region has the DNA TGCAGCGTCCGGGGTCCTTCCTACGAGCAGTACTTC.

The chain has TRBV30 and TRBJ1-1, with unresolved D. Deletions cut 3 bases from V and 8 bases from J, with 13 bases between. Germline CDR1 is GTSNPN and CDR2 is SVGIG (reference sequence). The CDR3 totals 12 residues. The CDR3 sequence is CAWRGASPEAFF. In DNA form, the CDR3 reads TGTGCCTGGAGAGGAGCATCTCCGGAAGCTTTCTTT.